Below, one T cell receptor (beta chain) is given with its context. Its antigen is not identified. This entry is derived from a study of cytomegalovirus exposure and HLA in healthy donors. General study points: By a later analysis, the bulk of CMV-associated TCR beta chains appeared HLA-restricted. Rarity characterized most TCR sequences, yet some public TCRs appeared in many donors. It emerged from a later analysis that several of the most significant clusters appeared to be linked to common viral pathogens.

Primers: 60 Vbeta forward and 13 Jbeta reverse. Method: immunoSEQ multiplex PCR; TCRdb's copy keeps in-frame clones and lacks some. The top ten clones hold about 11% of a sample with about 140,000 clones, roughly 77% of them seen once. CDR1 MDHEN and CDR2 SYDVKM come from the germline V gene. The V and J ends lost 5 bases and 0 bases respectively, with 19 bases between them. The length of the CDR3 is 17 residues. Healthy bone marrow donors formed the donor group. Sequencing was done on a sample of PBMCs. J is TRBJ1-2 and V is TRBV28, with a tentative D call TRBD1 (5 bases). The clonotype was recovered from a man between 18 and 29 years old in good health and CMV-seropositive. The CDR3 reads CASSPPRGGATNYGYTF. CDR3 nucleotides: TGTGCCAGCAGTCCGCCCCGGGGAGGGGCTACTAACTATGGCTACACCTTC.